The 30 T cell receptor beta chains presented below share a single source sample, sequenced in a study of blood T cells in healthy people across ages. Alongside a J-beta primer mix, a sample-barcoded 5' primer served in a second PCR lasting 7 to 11 cycles. TCRdb called the 5' RACE reads again in MiXCR, with one record for every CDR3 protein. The sample contains more than 500,000 distinct CDR3 sequences, 27% of which appear only once. The sequencing input was blood. These TCRs come from a woman between 65 and 79 years old in good health.

V gene TRBV6-6 combines with J gene TRBJ2-5; no clear D gene. The germline gives CDR1 MNHNY, CDR2 SVGAGI (reference sequence). With 4 bases removed from V and 2 bases from J, the gap between germline ends came to 11 bases. The CDR3 has 14 amino acids. The CDR3 here is CASSSLQRQETQYF. CDR3 nucleotides: TGTGCCAGCAGTTCCCTACAGCGTCAAGAGACCCAGTACTTC.

This clonotype was observed at least ten times. The J gene is TRBJ1-4, the V gene TRBV9; 7 bases map to TRBD1. Germline V CDR1 and CDR2: SGDLS, YYNGEE. V dropped 4 bases and J dropped 0; count of bases not matched to a gene: 6. The CDR3 consists of 16 residues. DNA for the CDR3: TGTGCCAGCAGCTCCGGACAGGTCGCAACTAATGAAAAACTGTTTTTT. It encodes CASSSGQVATNEKLFF.

V gene TRBV7-8 combines with J gene TRBJ2-5; 10 nucleotides match TRBD2. J gave up 1 base and V 3 bases, and 5 bases lay outside the gene matches. Germline V gene sequence: CDR1 SGHVS, CDR2 FQNEAQ. The CDR3 has 16 amino acids. In DNA form, the CDR3 reads TGTGCCAGCAGCTTTCAGCGGGGGGGTACCCAAGAGACCCAGTACTTC. It codes for CASSFQRGGTQETQYF.

This clonotype occurred once. J is TRBJ2-3 and V is TRBV20-1, with 16 bases that match TRBD2. Germline values: CDR1 DFQATT, CDR2 SNEGSKA (reference sequence). The ends lost 5 bases at V and 0 bases at J; junction bases unmatched: 8. This CDR3 has 18 amino acids. The CDR3 nucleotides read TGCAGTGCTGCCCCGGGACTAGCGGGAGGGATTAGCACAGATACGCAGTATTTT. Translation: CSAAPGLAGGISTDTQYF.

This clonotype has a handful of counts. The rearrangement joins TRBV20-1 to TRBJ2-5; possible D gene TRBD1, 6 bases. There are 15 residues in the CDR3. CDR1 is DFQATT, CDR2 SNEGSKA, per germline (reference sequence). V was cut by 0 bases and J by 3 bases, with 14 bases left in between. In DNA, the CDR3 is TGCAGTGCTAGAGATGGCAGGGGAATAGAAGAGACCCAGTACTTC. Its protein is CSARDGRGIEETQYF.

This clonotype was seen a handful of times. V and J are TRBV15 and TRBJ1-1, with TRBD1 as a possible D gene (6 bases). Germline lookup yields CDR1 LNHNV and CDR2 YYDKDF (reference sequence). Trimming left V 5 bases short and J 1 base short, with 8 bases between. The CDR3 has 13 amino acids. The CDR3 coding sequence is TGTGCCACCAGCCTGGACAGGAACACTGAAGCTTTCTTT. This gives the protein CATSLDRNTEAFF.

The chain couples TRBV20-1 to TRBJ2-1; 7 bases agree with TRBD1. The CDR3 is 14 residues long. V trimming: 4 bases; J trimming: 3 bases; junction bases outside the gene matches: 6. Germline V gene data show CDR1 as DFQATT and CDR2 as SNEGSKA (reference sequence). The CDR3 region has the DNA TGCAGTGCTACCAGGGGGAGTTTCTACAATGAGCAGTTCTTC. This gives the protein CSATRGSFYNEQFF.

The rearrangement uses TRBV7-9 and TRBJ1-1; maybe TRBD1 (5 bases). This CDR3 is built from 15 residues. V was trimmed by 1 base and J by 5 bases, leaving 14 bases between them. CDR1 SEHNR and CDR2 FQNEAQ come from the germline V gene (reference sequence). The CDR3 protein is CASSLGQRGGTEAFF. Written as DNA, the CDR3 is TGTGCCAGCAGCTTAGGCCAGAGGGGAGGGACTGAAGCTTTCTTT.

The CDR3 loop is CASSSGNGYTF. The CDR3 DNA reads TGTGCCAGCAGTTCAGGGAATGGCTACACCTTC. The genes are TRBV6-5 and TRBJ1-2; TRBD1 is a possible D gene (5 bases). This CDR3 spans 11 amino acids. V lost 4 bases, J lost 6 bases, and 6 bases lay in between. CDR1 is MNHEY and CDR2 is SVGAGI in the germline V gene.

This sequence joins TRBV4-3 and TRBJ1-2, with no clear D. The CDR3 loop spans 15 amino acids. V shed 4 bases and J shed 4 bases, with 16 bases lying between them. Germline CDR1 and CDR2: LGHNA and YSLEER. CDR3 protein: CASSLNLGGFYGYTF. DNA of the CDR3: TGCGCCAGCAGCCTCAACCTGGGAGGGTTCTATGGCTACACCTTC.

The table lists this clonotype with a few counts. The V and J genes are TRBV9 and TRBJ2-5; D is possibly TRBD1 (5 bases). V was cut by 1 base and J by 5 bases, with 9 bases left in between. This CDR3 is 13 amino acids long. Per germline, CDR1 SGDLS and CDR2 YYNGEE. CDR3 in DNA: TGTGCCAGCAGCGTAAGTTCAGGGGAGACCCAGTACTTC. It specifies CASSVSSGETQYF.

This clonotype turned up a few times. The chain joins TRBV5-1 to TRBJ1-1; TRBD1 might be the D (5 bases). V shed 0 bases and J shed 2 bases, with 11 bases lying between them. The CDR3 is 15 amino acids. Germline V CDR1 and CDR2: SGHRS, YFSETQ. This CDR3 reads CASSLGIGANTEAFF. The CDR3 DNA reads TGCGCCAGCAGCTTGGGGATAGGGGCCAACACTGAAGCTTTCTTT.

This clonotype was observed a few times. The chain recombines TRBV6-6 with TRBJ1-6; 8 bases match TRBD1. The CDR3 extends over 14 amino acids. V trimming: 7 bases; J trimming: 5 bases; junction bases outside the gene matches: 4. Germline CDR1 MNHNY, CDR2 SVGAGI (reference sequence). For the CDR3, the DNA is TGTGCCAGCACCCCGGGACAGGATAATTCACCCCTCCACTTT. This codes for CASTPGQDNSPLHF.

The gene calls are TRBV7-2 and TRBJ2-7; a weak D match, TRBD2 (5 bases). Looked up from germline, CDR1 is SGHTA and CDR2 is FQGNSA. The ends were cut back, 7 bases at V and 9 bases at J, with 19 bases in the middle. There are 13 residues in the CDR3. CDR3 amino acids: CASTQDWLRGQYF. The CDR3 DNA sequence: TGTGCCAGCACCCAGGATTGGCTACGGGGGCAGTACTTC.

The chain is built from TRBV20-1 and TRBJ2-5; 9 positions match TRBD1. The J call may be faulty, since TRBJ2-7 better matches the DNA end. The CDR3 spans 13 residues. Germline V CDR1 and CDR2: DFQATT, SNEGSKA (reference sequence). CDR3 in DNA: TGCAGTGCGGGGGACAGGGCCTCCTACGAGCAGTACTTC. It yields the protein CSAGDRASYEQYF.

Details on this clonotype: Compared with germline, one end of the junction differs, possibly owing to a read error. The chain links TRBV20-1 to TRBJ2-5, with TRBD1 matching 7 bases. Germline lookup yields CDR1 DFQATT and CDR2 SNEGSKA (reference sequence). The CDR3 runs to 13 residues. The CDR3 sequence: CSANTGTEETQYF. The CDR3 DNA is TGCAGCGCTAATACCGGGACAGAAGAGACCCAGTACTTC.

The chain recombines TRBV7-9 with TRBJ2-4; perhaps TRBD1 as D (5 bases). CDR3 length: 11 residues. Per germline, CDR1 SEHNR and CDR2 FQNEAQ (reference sequence). V lost 4 bases to trimming and J lost 15 bases, with 13 bases between them. The CDR3 DNA sequence: TGTGCCAGCAGCTCCAGCAGGGAAGGGTACTTC. It codes for CASSSSREGYF.

This clonotype was detected a few times. The J gene is TRBJ2-1, the V gene TRBV6-1, with D possibly TRBD2 on 7 matching bases. Trimming stripped 2 bases from V and 4 bases from J, with 18 bases between. Germline values: CDR1 MNHNS, CDR2 SASEGT. CDR3 size: 17 residues. CDR3 region: CASSEHWRGPKYNEQFF. CDR3 DNA: TGTGCCAGCAGTGAACACTGGCGGGGGCCAAAGTACAATGAGCAGTTCTTC.

This clonotype was counted only a few times. The genes are TRBV7-2 and TRBJ2-7; maybe TRBD2 (7 bases). Per the germline V gene, CDR1 is SGHTA and CDR2 is FQGNSA. This CDR3 region has 16 residues. The V end lost 5 bases, the J end lost 3 bases, and 20 bases lay between the germline ends. This CDR3 is CASSPPGLGGGYEQYF. In DNA, the CDR3 is TGTGCCAGCAGCCCGCCGGGTTTAGGGGGGGGCTACGAGCAGTACTTC.

This clonotype was seen repeatedly, ten times or more. The rearrangement joins TRBV4-2 to TRBJ1-1; D perhaps matches TRBD1 (5 bases). The CDR3 sequence is 16 residues long. Per the germline V gene, CDR1 is LGHNA and CDR2 is YNFKEQ. Trimming took 3 bases from V and 3 from J, leaving 17 bases between them. The CDR3 protein is CASSQGAGGVDTEAFF. The CDR3 region has the DNA TGTGCCAGCAGCCAGGGCGCCGGGGGAGTGGACACTGAAGCTTTCTTT.

With respect to this clonotype: A clone one base away is much larger, so this may be a read error. The chain links TRBV9 to TRBJ2-1; 11 positions match TRBD2. Germline loops: CDR1 SGDLS, CDR2 YYNGEE. The CDR3 has 17 amino acids. Here the CDR3 reads CAGSVVGTSGEYNEQFF. CDR3 sequence (DNA): TGTGCCGGCAGCGTAGTCGGGACTAGCGGTGAATACAATGAGCAGTTCTTC.

The gene calls are TRBV19 and TRBJ2-7, with 7 nucleotides matching TRBD1. CDR1 LNHDA and CDR2 SQIVND come from the germline V gene (reference sequence). V lost 11 bases and J lost 6; bases outside the gene matches: 16. This CDR3 contains 14 residues. In DNA, the CDR3 is TGTGCCGCCTCCCCGACAGGGATCGTCCGCGAGCAGTACTTC. Amino acid sequence: CAASPTGIVREQYF.

The chain links TRBV11-3 to TRBJ2-5; either TRBD1 or TRBD2 may supply D (5 bases each). CDR3 length: 15 residues. Trimming pared 5 bases from V and 3 bases from J, leaving 16 bases between. The germline gives CDR1 SGHNT, CDR2 YENEEA. CDR3 residues: CASSPRPVGEETQYF. The CDR3 DNA reads TGTGCCAGCAGCCCTCGACCGGTGGGGGAAGAGACCCAGTACTTC.

V gene TRBV7-2 combines with J gene TRBJ2-3; 15 nucleotides agree with TRBD2. From germline, CDR1 is SGHTA and CDR2 FQGNSA. Losses at the gene ends were 4 bases for V and 4 bases for J; bases not matched to a gene: 6. The CDR3 loop spans 17 amino acids. The CDR3 here is CASSSGLAGGVPDTQYF. For the CDR3, the DNA is TGTGCCAGCAGCTCTGGACTAGCGGGGGGGGTGCCAGATACGCAGTATTTT.

In this sample, this clonotype turned up a few times. The J gene is TRBJ2-3, the V gene TRBV20-1, with TRBD2 identical over 13 bases. The CDR3 extends over 13 amino acids. After removal of 3 bases from V and 14 bases from J, the junction contained 8 bases not matched to a gene. Germline lookup yields CDR1 DFQATT and CDR2 SNEGSKA (reference sequence). The CDR3 protein is CSARATSGGAPYF. CDR3 DNA: TGCAGTGCTAGGGCTACTAGCGGGGGGGCGCCGTATTTT.

The V gene is TRBV20-1, the J gene TRBJ2-1, with D tentatively TRBD1 (5 bases). This CDR3 comprises 15 residues. Trimming removed 5 bases at V and 0 bases at J, with 14 bases between. Germline CDR1 DFQATT, CDR2 SNEGSKA (reference sequence). CDR3 protein: CSAGAPTFSYNEQFF. As DNA, the CDR3 is TGCAGTGCTGGGGCCCCGACTTTCTCCTACAATGAGCAGTTCTTC.

This chain joins TRBV7-2 and TRBJ2-7; 7 bases match TRBD2. This CDR3 is built from 15 residues. After removal of 1 base from V and 6 bases from J, the junction contained 9 bases not matched to a gene. Germline CDR1 is SGHTA and CDR2 is FQGNSA. The CDR3 coding sequence is TGTGCCAGCAGCTTAGTTAGTACGGGGGGAGGCGAGCAGTACTTC. As protein: CASSLVSTGGGEQYF.

In its sample, this clonotype was seen a few times. The chain uses TRBV20-1 and TRBJ2-7; perhaps TRBD1 as D (6 bases). Germline V gene data show CDR1 as DFQATT and CDR2 as SNEGSKA (reference sequence). This CDR3 has 12 residues. The V and J ends lost 3 bases and 3 bases respectively, with 9 bases between them. The DNA for the CDR3 is TGCAGTGCTAGGGGGACAAGCTACGAGCAGTACTTC. It translates to CSARGTSYEQYF.

The J gene is TRBJ2-5, the V gene TRBV11-2, with TRBD2 matching 9 bases. The end of the DNA is better explained by TRBJ2-7, so the J call may be wrong. CDR1 is SGHAT, CDR2 FQNNGV, per germline. This CDR3 contains 16 residues. The DNA for the CDR3 is TGTGCCAGCAGCCATGCTAGCGGGGCCAGCTCCTACGAGCAGTACTTC. Translated: CASSHASGASSYEQYF.

The V and J genes are TRBV20-1 and TRBJ2-7; D unresolved. V shed 6 bases and J shed 7 bases, with 10 bases lying between them. In germline, CDR1 is DFQATT, CDR2 SNEGSKA (reference sequence). The CDR3 spans 10 residues. Here the CDR3 DNA reads TGCAGTGCCGCTAAGAAGGAGCAGTACTTC. Amino acid sequence: CSAAKKEQYF.